These T cell receptor beta chains were read from a single sample in a study of CD8 T cells in Susac syndrome. TCRdb processed the immunoSEQ multiplex PCR reads anew with MiXCR; each CDR3 protein has one entry. The data show about 180,000 distinct CDR3 sequences, 90% to 96% seen once. The sequenced sample was CD4+ T cells from PBMCs. The receptors stem from a human donor with Susac syndrome. CDR3s leave out the opening cysteine and the closing phenylalanine or tryptophan.

length	V	J	CDR3
12	TRBV4-3	TRBJ1-1	ASSQAPSGTEAF
12	TRBV20-1	TRBJ1-2	SARDERGSDGYT
14	TRBV20-1	TRBJ2-7	SARDRDGRARYEQY
14	TRBV6-5	TRBJ1-5	ASSSDGDYSNQPQH
9	TRBV30	TRBJ2-1	AVGLPYEQF
14	TRBV15	TRBJ2-7	ATSRGGTRSPYEQY
13	TRBV20-1	TRBJ2-1	SASHLSGSRGEQF
11	TRBV3-1	TRBJ1-6	ASSQGRDSPLH
11	TRBV27	TRBJ2-3	ASSLLSTDTQY
11	TRBV29-1	TRBJ2-6	SVVLPGANVLT
13	TRBV14	TRBJ1-1	ASSRETGRATEAF
10	TRBV30	TRBJ1-3	AWTGSGNTIY
12	TRBV28	TRBJ2-5	ASSSTGEGETQY
13	TRBV27	TRBJ1-2	ASSPNDIRNYGYT
13	TRBV9	TRBJ2-2	ASSVVAANTGELF
15	TRBV7-9	TRBJ2-3	ASSQSGQVLRTDTQY
12	TRBV28	TRBJ1-5	ASSPGGADQPQH
15	TRBV12-3/TRBV12-4	TRBJ2-1	ASSSPLSGRGANEQF
13	TRBV5-4	TRBJ2-2	ASSPTQGVDGELF
10	TRBV20-1	TRBJ2-3	SGLRETDTQY
11	TRBV7-9	TRBJ2-3	ASSQETASTQY
11	TRBV27	TRBJ2-7	ASSPGGGYEQY